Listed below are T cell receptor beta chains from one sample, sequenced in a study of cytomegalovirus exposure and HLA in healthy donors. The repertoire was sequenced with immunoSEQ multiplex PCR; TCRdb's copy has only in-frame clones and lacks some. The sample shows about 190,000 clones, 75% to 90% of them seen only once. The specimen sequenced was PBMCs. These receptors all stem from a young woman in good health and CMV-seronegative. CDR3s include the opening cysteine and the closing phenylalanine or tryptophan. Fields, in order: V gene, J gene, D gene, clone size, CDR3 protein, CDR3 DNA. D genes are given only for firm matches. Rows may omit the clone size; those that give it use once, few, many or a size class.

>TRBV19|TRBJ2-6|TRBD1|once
CASTRAGTGPYGANVLTF
TGTGCCAGTACACGGGCGGGGACAGGGCCCTATGGGGCCAACGTCCTGACTTTC
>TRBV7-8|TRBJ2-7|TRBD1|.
CASSRAGGNYEQYF
TGTGCCAGCAGCCGGGCAGGGGGAAACTACGAGCAGTACTTC
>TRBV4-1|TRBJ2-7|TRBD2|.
CASSQVGLEGVEQYF
TGCGCCAGCAGCCAAGTCGGACTAGAAGGGGTCGAGCAGTACTTC
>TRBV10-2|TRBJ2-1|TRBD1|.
CASSETGVGEQFF
TGCGCCAGCAGTGAGACAGGGGTGGGTGAGCAGTTCTTC
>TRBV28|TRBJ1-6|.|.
CASRLLGASPLHF
TGTGCCAGCAGATTGCTAGGGGCTTCACCCCTCCACTTT
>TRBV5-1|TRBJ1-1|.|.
CASSPQEGGTEAFF
TGCGCCAGCAGCCCACAGGAGGGTGGCACTGAAGCTTTCTTT
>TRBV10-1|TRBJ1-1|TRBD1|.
CATEDRSNTEAFF
TGCGCCACCGAGGACAGGTCGAACACTGAAGCTTTCTTT
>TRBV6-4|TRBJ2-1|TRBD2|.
CASSEKAGGVYNEQFF
TGTGCCAGCAGTGAGAAAGCGGGAGGGGTTTACAATGAGCAGTTCTTC
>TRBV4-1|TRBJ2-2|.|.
CASSQAGAGLVELFF
TGCGCCAGCAGCCAAGCTGGGGCAGGGCTCGTGGAGCTGTTTTTT
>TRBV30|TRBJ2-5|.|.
CAFGRETQYF
TGTGCCTTTGGCCGAGAGACCCAGTACTTC
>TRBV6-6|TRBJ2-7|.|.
CASSSTYEQYF
TGTGCCAGCAGCTCTACTTACGAGCAGTACTTC
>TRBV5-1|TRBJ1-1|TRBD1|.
CASSLAVGGARTEAFF
TGCGCCAGCAGCTTGGCCGTAGGGGGCGCGAGGACTGAAGCTTTCTTT
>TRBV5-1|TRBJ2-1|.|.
CASSLLAENNEQFF
TGCGCCAGCAGCTTGTTAGCGGAAAACAATGAGCAGTTCTTC
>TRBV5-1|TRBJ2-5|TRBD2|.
CASSPGLAGAETQYF
TGCGCCAGCAGCCCCGGACTAGCGGGGGCAGAGACCCAGTACTTC
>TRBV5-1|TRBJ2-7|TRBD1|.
CASSKGSGTGGFYEQYF
TGCGCCAGCAGTAAAGGCTCCGGGACAGGGGGCTTCTACGAGCAGTACTTC
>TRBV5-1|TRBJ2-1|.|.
CASSLGGNSYNEQFF
TGCGCCAGCAGCTTGGGCGGGAACTCCTACAATGAGCAGTTCTTC
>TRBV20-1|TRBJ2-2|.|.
CSAGGGGELFF
TGCAGTGCTGGTGGAGGCGGGGAGCTGTTTTTT
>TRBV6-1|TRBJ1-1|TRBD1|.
CASSMDRDTEAFF
TGTGCCAGCAGTATGGACAGGGACACTGAAGCTTTCTTT
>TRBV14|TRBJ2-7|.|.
CASSLVRSYEQYF
TGTGCCAGCAGCCTCGTCAGATCCTACGAGCAGTACTTC
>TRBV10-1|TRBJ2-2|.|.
CASSSNRVGELFF
TGCGCCAGCAGTTCGAACAGGGTCGGGGAGCTGTTTTTT
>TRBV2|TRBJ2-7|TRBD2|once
CASTLRPDSGRAYYEQYF
TGTGCCAGCACACTAAGGCCCGATAGCGGGAGGGCCTACTACGAGCAGTACTTC
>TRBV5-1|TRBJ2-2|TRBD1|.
CASSLATPRTGGLGSNTGELFF
TGCGCCAGCAGCTTGGCCACGCCGCGGACAGGGGGCTTGGGTTCGAACACCGGGGAGCTGTTTTTT
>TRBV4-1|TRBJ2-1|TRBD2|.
CASSQAPGLASYNEQFF
TGCGCCAGCAGCCAAGCCCCGGGACTAGCTTCCTACAATGAGCAGTTCTTC
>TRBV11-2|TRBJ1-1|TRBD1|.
CASSFSRQGGAEAFF
TGTGCCAGCAGCTTTTCAAGACAGGGGGGTGCTGAAGCTTTCTTT
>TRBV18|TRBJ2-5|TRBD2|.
CASSPADGTGGSQYF
TGTGCCAGCTCACCCGCCGACGGTACCGGGGGGTCCCAGTACTTC
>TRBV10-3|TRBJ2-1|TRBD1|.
CAISGPGQGVYNEQFF
TGTGCCATCAGTGGCCCGGGACAGGGGGTATACAATGAGCAGTTCTTC
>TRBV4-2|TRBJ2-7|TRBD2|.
CASSPGEGLWHEQYF
TGTGCCAGCAGCCCCGGGGAGGGATTGTGGCACGAGCAGTACTTC
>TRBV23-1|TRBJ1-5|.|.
CASSLLGGQPQHF
TGCGCCAGCAGTCTCCTGGGGGGGCAGCCCCAGCATTTT
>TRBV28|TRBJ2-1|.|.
CASSFRGFIGNEQFF
TGTGCCAGCAGTTTTAGGGGCTTTATAGGGAATGAGCAGTTCTTC
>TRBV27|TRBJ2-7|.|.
CASSLGSGSYEQYF
TGTGCCAGCAGTTTAGGCAGTGGCTCCTACGAGCAGTACTTC
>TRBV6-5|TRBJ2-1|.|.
CASSYSRLLNEQFF
TGTGCCAGCAGTTACTCGAGGCTCCTAAATGAGCAGTTCTTC
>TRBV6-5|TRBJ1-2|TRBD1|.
CASSPQGASGYTF
TGTGCCAGCAGTCCCCAGGGGGCATCTGGCTACACCTTC
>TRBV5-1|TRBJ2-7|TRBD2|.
CASSTGLAGGPYYEQYF
TGCGCCAGCAGCACGGGACTAGCGGGAGGGCCGTACTACGAGCAGTACTTC
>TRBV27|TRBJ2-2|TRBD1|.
CASSFAGGYTGELFF
TGTGCCAGCAGTTTCGCAGGGGGCTATACCGGGGAGCTGTTTTTT
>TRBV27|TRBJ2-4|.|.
CASSLSFWQEPFF
TGTGCCAGCAGTTTATCGTTTTGGCAGGAACCGTTCTTC
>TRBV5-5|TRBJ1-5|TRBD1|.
CASSPGQTNQPQHF
TGTGCCAGCAGCCCGGGACAGACTAATCAGCCCCAGCATTTT
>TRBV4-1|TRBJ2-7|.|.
CASSQEVLYEQYF
TGCGCCAGCAGCCAAGAAGTACTCTACGAGCAGTACTTC